The clone carrying this T cell receptor beta chain was counted ten times or more. Its specificity is not known. These data originate in a study of cytomegalovirus exposure and HLA in healthy donors. Whole-study context: Earlier findings included about 120 million unique TCR beta sequences obtained from about 180 million T cells. Unique TCRs numbering roughly 80 million, obtained from HLA-typed donors, made up an early data release. Study-level points and caveats: Reports showed the classifier diagnosing cytomegalovirus status with high specificity and sensitivity.

Germline CDR1 reads SGHAT; CDR2 reads FQNNGV. This CDR3 contains 15 residues. The trim removed 0 bases at V and 5 bases at J, leaving 3 bases unmatched. In the PCR, 60 Vbeta and 13 Jbeta primers were used. TCRdb's copy holds only in-frame clones and misses some; the assay was immunoSEQ multiplex PCR. The repertoire holds 75,000 to 95,000 clones, with less than 80% as singletons. Sequenced sample: PBMCs. The rearrangement links TRBV11-2 to TRBJ2-1, with 8 bases that match TRBD1. The clonotype was recovered from a human donor in good health. The CDR3 loop is CASSLEQGGHNEQFF. Written as DNA, the CDR3 is TGTGCCAGCAGCTTAGAACAGGGGGGCCACAATGAGCAGTTCTTC. The entire variable domain, with the rest obtained from reference TRBV11-2 and TRBJ2-1, is as follows: EAGVAQSPRYKIIEKRQSVAFWCNPISGHATLYWYQQILGQGPKLLIQFQNNGVVDDSQLPKDRFSAERLKGVDSTLKIQPAKLEDSAVYLCASSLEQGGHNEQFFGPGTRLTVL.